Sequencing of this TCR beta chain was carried out in a study of CD8 T cell repertoires and HIV-1 epitope variants. Background on the study: Tested: three Gag epitope families, Nef HW9 and YT9.

In regard to this clone: Its specificity is unknown.

Study-level points and caveats: This assay reports beta chains of antigen-expanded cells, not T cell function. Of 8 or 9 antigen-specific beta clonotypes, six appeared to cross-react with escape variants.

Here immunoSEQ multiplex PCR was the method, and the copy in TCRdb shows in-frame clones only, minus some. The sample carries tens of thousands of clones, 74% recorded once. CDR1 SGHTA and CDR2 FQGNSA come from the germline V gene. V was clipped by 5 bases and J by 1 base, with 13 bases between them. The CDR3 runs to 15 residues. The chain links TRBV7-2 to TRBJ2-3; no clear D. This clonotype was obtained from a male donor with HIV. Sample: uncultured baseline CD8+ T cells from peripheral blood mononuclear cells (PBMCs). The CDR3 protein is CASSPEQIGTDTQYF. The DNA of the CDR3 is TGTGCCAGCAGCCCGGAGCAGATTGGCACAGATACGCAGTATTTT.